The 2 T cell receptor beta chains below were found in one sample sequenced in a study of cytomegalovirus exposure and HLA in healthy donors. Both 60 Vbeta primers and 13 Jbeta primers went into the PCR. Method: immunoSEQ multiplex PCR; TCRdb's copy keeps in-frame clones and lacks some. The repertoire has 150,000 to 200,000 clones, 70% to 90% of them found once; the top ten carry less than 2.5%. Material: PBMCs. The receptors shown here come from a man younger than 35 in good health and CMV-seropositive.

In regard to this clone: No DNA is shown, since the ends of the CDR3 on it are uncertain; the CDR3 is the one TCRdb lists. This chain joins TRBV25-1 and TRBJ1-2; TRBD1 was called by the table and not checked on the DNA. Germline V gene data show CDR1 as MGHDK and CDR2 as SYGVNS. The CDR3 totals 13 residues, both ends included. CDR3 sequence reads: CASTGEVDYGCTF.

The genes are TRBV27 and TRBJ1-5; a weak D match, TRBD1 (5 bases). V dropped 1 base and J dropped 7 bases, with 8 bases sitting between them. The CDR3 runs to 13 residues. CDR1 and CDR2 from the germline V gene are MNHEY and SMNVEV (reference sequence). The DNA of the CDR3 is TGTGCCAGCAGTTTATTCGGGGGGCAGCCCCAGCATTTT. Translation: CASSLFGGQPQHF.